This T cell receptor (beta chain) was recorded in a study of metastatic and nonmetastatic thyroid tumors. Study-wide background: Blood and tumor or nodule tissue repertoires from malignant and benign thyroid patients were compared. Study observations and caveats: Significantly greater TCR beta diversity was reportedly found in malignant thyroid tumors than in benign nodules (in blood and tumor).

Patients had received no treatment of any kind before thyroid surgery. The CDR3 runs 14 residues. Germline V gives CDR1 GTSNPN, CDR2 SVGIG (reference sequence). V gave up 2 bases and J gave up 1 base, with 9 bases separating them. On this clone itself: Its antigen is unknown.

With MiXCR, TCRdb reprocessed the PCR reads. The sample shows 15,000 or so clones, about 4% of them seen only once. The chain joins TRBV30 to TRBJ1-5, with TRBD1 as a possible D gene (5 bases). Input material: tumor tissue. The receptor comes from a female donor with papillary thyroid cancer or a benign thyroid nodule (not recorded which). Some clones in this sample may be carry-over from other donors' samples. The CDR3 sequence: CAWSSGLSNQPQHF. As DNA, the CDR3 is TGTGCCTGGAGTTCAGGGCTAAGCAATCAGCCCCAGCATTTT.